The entry below gives a single T cell receptor beta chain sequence along with its context. Its matching antigen is unknown. These data come from a study of a mutant IDH1 vaccine in newly diagnosed glioma. Overall study context: Vaccine dosing followed radiotherapy by 4-6 weeks, or accompanied temozolomide cycles. V12 corresponded to week 35 and V13 to week 47. Study-wide points: Vaccine-induced immune responses occurred in approximately 93% of patients.

Produced via immunoSEQ multiplex PCR; TCRdb's table is partial and in-frame only. The sample consists of over 45,000 clones, less than 80% of them appearing once. Time point defined: week 47, end of study. Doses comprised 300 ug of mutant IDH1 20-mer peptide each, plus topical imiquimod. Astrocytomas found in donors were new, WHO grade 3 or 4, IDH1-mutant and ATRX-lost. The material sequenced was PBMCs, taken from a glioma patient whose treatment included an IDH1 peptide vaccine. The clonotype comes from a man aged 45 to 65 with glioma.

The CDR3 protein is CASISGYISGANVLTF. The DNA of the CDR3 is TGTGCCAGCATAAGCGGGTATATCTCTGGGGCCAACGTCCTGACTTTC. J is TRBJ2-6 and V is TRBV28; a weak D match, TRBD2 (6 bases). The CDR3 is 16 residues long. Germline V gene lookup returns CDR1 MDHEN and CDR2 SYDVKM. Trimming took off 7 bases at V and 0 bases at J, with 13 bases between the two ends.